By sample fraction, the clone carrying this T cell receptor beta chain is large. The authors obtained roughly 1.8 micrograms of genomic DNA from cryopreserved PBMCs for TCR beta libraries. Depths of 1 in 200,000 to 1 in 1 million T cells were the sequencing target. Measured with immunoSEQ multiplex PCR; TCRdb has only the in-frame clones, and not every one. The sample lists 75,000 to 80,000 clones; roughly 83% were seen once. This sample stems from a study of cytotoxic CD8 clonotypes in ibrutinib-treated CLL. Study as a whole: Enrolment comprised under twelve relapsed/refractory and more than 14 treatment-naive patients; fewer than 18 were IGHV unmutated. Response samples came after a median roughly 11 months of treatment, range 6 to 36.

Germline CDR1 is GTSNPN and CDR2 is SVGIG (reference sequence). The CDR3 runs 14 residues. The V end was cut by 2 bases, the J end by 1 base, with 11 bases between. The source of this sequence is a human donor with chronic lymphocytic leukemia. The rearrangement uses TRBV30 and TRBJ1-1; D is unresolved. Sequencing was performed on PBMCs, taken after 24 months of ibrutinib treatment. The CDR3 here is CAWSRLEKNTEAFF. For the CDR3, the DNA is TGTGCCTGGAGTAGGTTGGAAAAGAACACTGAAGCTTTCTTT. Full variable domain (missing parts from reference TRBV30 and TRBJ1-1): SQTIHQWPATLVQPVGSPLSLECTVEGTSNPNLYWYRQAAGRGLQLLFYSVGIGQISSEVPQNLSASRPQDRQFILSSKKLLLSDSGFYLCAWSRLEKNTEAFFGQGTRLTVV.